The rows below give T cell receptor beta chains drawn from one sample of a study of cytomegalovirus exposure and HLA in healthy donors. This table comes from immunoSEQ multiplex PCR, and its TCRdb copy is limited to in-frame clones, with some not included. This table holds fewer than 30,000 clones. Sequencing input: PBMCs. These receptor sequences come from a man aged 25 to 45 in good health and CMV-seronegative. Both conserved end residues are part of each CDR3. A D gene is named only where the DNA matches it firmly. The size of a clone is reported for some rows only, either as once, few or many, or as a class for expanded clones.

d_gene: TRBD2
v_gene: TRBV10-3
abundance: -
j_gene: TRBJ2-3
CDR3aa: CATGLAGFSDTQYF
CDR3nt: TGTGCCACTGGACTAGCGGGGTTTTCCGATACGCAGTATTTT

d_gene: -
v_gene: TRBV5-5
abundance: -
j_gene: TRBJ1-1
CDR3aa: CATSRKPNTEAFF
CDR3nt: TGTGCCACCTCGCGAAAACCGAACACTGAAGCTTTCTTT

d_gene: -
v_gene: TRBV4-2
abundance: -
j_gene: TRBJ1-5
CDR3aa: CASSQFADSLQPQHF
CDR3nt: TGTGCCAGCAGCCAATTCGCTGACAGCCTTCAGCCCCAGCATTTT

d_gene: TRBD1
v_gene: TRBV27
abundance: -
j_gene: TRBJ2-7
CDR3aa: CASSSKEDRGPSLNF
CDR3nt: TGTGCCAGCAGTTCTAAAGAGGACAGGGGACCCTCCCTGAACTTC

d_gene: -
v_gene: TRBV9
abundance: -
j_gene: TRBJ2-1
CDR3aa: CASSVGGRNEQFF
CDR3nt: TGTGCCAGCAGCGTAGGGGGCCGGAATGAGCAGTTCTTC

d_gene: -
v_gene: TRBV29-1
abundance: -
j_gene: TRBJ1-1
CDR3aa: CSVKFVRGATEAFF
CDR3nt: TGCAGCGTTAAGTTTGTCAGGGGTGCCACTGAAGCTTTCTTT

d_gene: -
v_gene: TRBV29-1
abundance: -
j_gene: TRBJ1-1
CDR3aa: CSVVRGLVNTEAFF
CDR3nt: TGCAGCGTTGTAAGGGGCCTGGTGAACACTGAAGCTTTCTTT

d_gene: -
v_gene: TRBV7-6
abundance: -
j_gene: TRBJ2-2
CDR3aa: CASSLAEEGELFF
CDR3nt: TGTGCCAGCAGCTTAGCGGAGGAGGGGGAGCTGTTTTTT

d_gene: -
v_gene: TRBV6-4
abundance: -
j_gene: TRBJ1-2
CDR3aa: CASSDSEAGAGYTF
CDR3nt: TGTGCCAGCAGTGACTCGGAAGCAGGGGCAGGCTACACCTTC

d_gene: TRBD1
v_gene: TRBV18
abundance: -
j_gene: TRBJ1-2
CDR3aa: CASSLRTGSDGYTF
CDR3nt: TGTGCCAGCTCACTTCGGACAGGGAGTGATGGCTACACCTTC

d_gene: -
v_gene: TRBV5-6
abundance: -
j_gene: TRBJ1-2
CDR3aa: CASSEQGLYGYTF
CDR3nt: TGTGCCAGCAGTGAGCAGGGACTCTATGGCTACACCTTC

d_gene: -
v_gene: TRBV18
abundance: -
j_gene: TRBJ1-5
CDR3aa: CASSQDTGNQPQHF
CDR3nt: TGTGCCAGCTCACAGGACACGGGCAATCAGCCCCAGCATTTT

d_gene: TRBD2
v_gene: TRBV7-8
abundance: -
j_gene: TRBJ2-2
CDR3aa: CASSSGLAYTGELFF
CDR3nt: TGTGCCAGCAGCTCGGGACTAGCTTACACCGGGGAGCTGTTTTTT

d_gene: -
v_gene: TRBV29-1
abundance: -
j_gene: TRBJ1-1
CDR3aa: CSTKTWGGNTEAFF
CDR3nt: TGCAGCACCAAGACGTGGGGAGGGAACACTGAAGCTTTCTTT

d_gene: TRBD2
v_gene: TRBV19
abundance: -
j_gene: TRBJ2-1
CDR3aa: CASSILGLADSYNEQFF
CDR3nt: TGTGCCAGTAGTATATTGGGACTAGCGGACTCCTACAATGAGCAGTTCTTC

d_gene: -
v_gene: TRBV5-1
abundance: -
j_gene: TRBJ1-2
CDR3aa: CASSLGSRSDGYTF
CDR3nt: TGCGCCAGCAGCCTGGGGTCTCGGTCGGATGGCTACACCTTC

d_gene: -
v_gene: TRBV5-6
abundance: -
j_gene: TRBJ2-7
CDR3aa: CASSLGSSYEQYF
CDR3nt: TGTGCCAGCAGCTTGGGTAGCTCCTACGAGCAGTACTTC

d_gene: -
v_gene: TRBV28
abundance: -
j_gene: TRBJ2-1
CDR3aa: CASSLGATHDNVQFF
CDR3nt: TGTGCCAGCAGTTTAGGGGCAACCCACGACAATGTGCAGTTCTTC

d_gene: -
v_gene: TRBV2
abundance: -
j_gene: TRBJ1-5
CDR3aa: CASSESNQPQHF
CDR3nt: TGTGCCAGCAGTGAATCAAATCAGCCCCAGCATTTT

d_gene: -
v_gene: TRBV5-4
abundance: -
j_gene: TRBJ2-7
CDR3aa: CASSLERDSYEQYF
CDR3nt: TGTGCCAGCAGCTTGGAGAGAGACTCCTACGAGCAGTACTTC

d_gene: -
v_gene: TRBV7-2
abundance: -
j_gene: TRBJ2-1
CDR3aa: CASSLDSRRGEQFF
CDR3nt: TGTGCCAGCAGCTTAGACTCGAGGAGGGGTGAGCAGTTCTTC

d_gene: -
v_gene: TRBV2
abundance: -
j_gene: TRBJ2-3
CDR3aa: CASSLDLSSTDTQYF
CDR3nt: TGTGCCAGCAGCCTAGACTTATCTAGCACAGATACGCAGTATTTT

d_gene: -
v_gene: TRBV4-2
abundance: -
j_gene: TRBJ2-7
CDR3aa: CASSQVQATIYEQYF
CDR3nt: TGTGCCAGCAGCCAAGTACAGGCTACAATCTACGAGCAGTACTTC

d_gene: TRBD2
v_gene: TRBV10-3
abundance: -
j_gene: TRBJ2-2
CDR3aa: CAIMAPGGGVTGELFF
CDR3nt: TGTGCCATCATGGCCCCCGGCGGGGGAGTTACCGGGGAGCTGTTTTTT

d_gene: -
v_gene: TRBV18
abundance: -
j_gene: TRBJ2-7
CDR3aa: CASSPGASYEQYF
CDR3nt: TGTGCCAGCTCACCGGGAGCTTCCTACGAGCAGTACTTC

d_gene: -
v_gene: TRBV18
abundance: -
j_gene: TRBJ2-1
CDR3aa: CASSPPSGNNEQFF
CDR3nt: TGTGCCAGCTCACCACCGTCCGGGAACAATGAGCAGTTCTTC

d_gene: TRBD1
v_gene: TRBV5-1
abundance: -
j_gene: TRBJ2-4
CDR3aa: CASSSPGTGGNIQYF
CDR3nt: TGCGCCAGCAGCTCGCCCGGGACAGGGGGGAACATTCAGTACTTC

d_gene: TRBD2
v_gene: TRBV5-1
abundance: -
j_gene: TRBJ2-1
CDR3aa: CASSSTSGISDNEQFF
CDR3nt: TGCGCCAGCAGCTCTACTAGCGGGATTTCCGACAATGAGCAGTTCTTC

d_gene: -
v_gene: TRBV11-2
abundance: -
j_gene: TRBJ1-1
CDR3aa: CASRARGGRWTEAFF
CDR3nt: TGTGCCAGCAGGGCGAGGGGGGGAAGATGGACTGAAGCTTTCTTT

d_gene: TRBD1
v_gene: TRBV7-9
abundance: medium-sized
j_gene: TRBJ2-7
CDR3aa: CASSFGQGAHEQYF
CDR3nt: TGTGCCAGCAGCTTTGGACAGGGGGCCCACGAGCAGTACTTC

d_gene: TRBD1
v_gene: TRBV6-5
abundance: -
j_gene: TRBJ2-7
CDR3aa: CASSLGTAPRWYF
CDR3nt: TGTGCCAGCAGTTTAGGGACAGCCCCTAGGTGGTACTTC

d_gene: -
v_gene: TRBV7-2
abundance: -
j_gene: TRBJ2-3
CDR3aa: CASSLDSVNTDTQYF
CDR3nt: TGTGCCAGCAGCTTAGATTCCGTAAACACAGATACGCAGTATTTT

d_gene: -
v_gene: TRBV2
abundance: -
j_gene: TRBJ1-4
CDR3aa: CASSERGKSEKLFF
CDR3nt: TGTGCCAGCAGTGAGAGAGGAAAGAGTGAAAAACTGTTTTTT

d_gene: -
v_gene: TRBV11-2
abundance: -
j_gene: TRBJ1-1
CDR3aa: CASSSRGSAEWNTEAFF
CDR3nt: TGTGCCAGCAGCTCTAGGGGATCGGCGGAATGGAACACTGAAGCTTTCTTT

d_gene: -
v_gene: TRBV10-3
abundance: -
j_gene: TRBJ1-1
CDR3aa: CAISGQFGEAFF
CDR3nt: TGTGCCATCAGTGGACAGTTTGGTGAAGCTTTCTTT

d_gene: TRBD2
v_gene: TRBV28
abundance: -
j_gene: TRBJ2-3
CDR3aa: CASIGAGGPTDTQYF
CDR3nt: TGTGCCAGCATCGGAGCGGGAGGGCCGACAGATACGCAGTATTTT

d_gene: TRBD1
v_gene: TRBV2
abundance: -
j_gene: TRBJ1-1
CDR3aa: CARRETGGWTEAFF
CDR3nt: TGTGCCAGAAGAGAAACAGGGGGTTGGACTGAAGCTTTCTTT

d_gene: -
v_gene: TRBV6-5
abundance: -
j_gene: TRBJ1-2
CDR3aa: CASSYSINRSYGYTF
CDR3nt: TGTGCCAGCAGTTACTCGATTAACAGGAGCTATGGCTACACCTTC

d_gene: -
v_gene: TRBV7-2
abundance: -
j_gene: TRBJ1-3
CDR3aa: CASSLATAGNTIYF
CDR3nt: TGTGCCAGCAGCTTAGCGACAGCTGGAAACACCATATATTTT

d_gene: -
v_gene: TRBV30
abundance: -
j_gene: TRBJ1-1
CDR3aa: CAWKQAGRGNTEAFF
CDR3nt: TGTGCCTGGAAGCAGGCGGGCAGGGGTAACACTGAAGCTTTCTTT

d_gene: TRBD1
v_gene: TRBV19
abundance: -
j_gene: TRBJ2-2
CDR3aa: CASSSRGLDTGELFF
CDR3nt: TGTGCCAGTAGTTCCAGGGGGCTCGACACCGGGGAGCTGTTTTTT

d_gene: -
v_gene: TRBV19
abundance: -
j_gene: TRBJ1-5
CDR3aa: CASSIKGGGNQPQHF
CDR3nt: TGTGCCAGTAGTATTAAAGGGGGGGGCAATCAGCCCCAGCATTTT

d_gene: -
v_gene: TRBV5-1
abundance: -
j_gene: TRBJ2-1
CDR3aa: CASSLNGIDNEQFF
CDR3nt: TGCGCCAGCAGCTTAAACGGGATAGACAATGAGCAGTTCTTC

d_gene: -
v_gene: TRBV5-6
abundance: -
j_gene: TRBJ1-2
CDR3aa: CASSVGQMIYGYTF
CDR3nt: TGTGCCAGCAGCGTTGGACAGATGATCTATGGCTACACCTTC

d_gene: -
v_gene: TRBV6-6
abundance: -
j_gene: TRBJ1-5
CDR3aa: CASSGAGVNQPQHF
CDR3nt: TGTGCCAGCAGTGGGGCAGGAGTTAATCAGCCCCAGCATTTT

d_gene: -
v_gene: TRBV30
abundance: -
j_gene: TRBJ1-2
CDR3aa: CAWGLGVGYTF
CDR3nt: TGTGCCTGGGGCCTAGGGGTTGGCTACACCTTC

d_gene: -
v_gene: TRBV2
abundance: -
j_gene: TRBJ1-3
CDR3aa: CASSDRGNTIYF
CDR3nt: TGTGCCAGCAGTGACAGGGGCAACACCATATATTTT

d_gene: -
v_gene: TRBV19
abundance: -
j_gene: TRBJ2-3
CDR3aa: CASSMRLVTDTQYF
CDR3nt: TGTGCCAGTAGTATGAGGCTAGTAACAGATACGCAGTATTTT

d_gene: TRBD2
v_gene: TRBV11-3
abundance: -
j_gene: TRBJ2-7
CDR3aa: CASSLNAGAGYEQYF
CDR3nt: TGTGCCAGCAGCTTAAATGCGGGAGCGGGTTACGAGCAGTACTTC

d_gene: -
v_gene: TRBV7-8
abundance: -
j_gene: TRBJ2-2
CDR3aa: CASSSARGGGYTGELFF
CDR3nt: TGTGCCAGCAGCTCTGCCAGGGGAGGGGGTTATACCGGGGAGCTGTTTTTT

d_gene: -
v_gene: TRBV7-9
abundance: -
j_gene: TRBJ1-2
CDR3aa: CASSLEVEGYTF
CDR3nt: TGTGCCAGCAGCTTAGAAGTAGAAGGCTACACCTTC

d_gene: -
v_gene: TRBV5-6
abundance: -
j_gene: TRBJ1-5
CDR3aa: CASSSGQFSQPQHF
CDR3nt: TGTGCCAGCAGCTCCGGACAGTTTTCTCAGCCCCAGCATTTT

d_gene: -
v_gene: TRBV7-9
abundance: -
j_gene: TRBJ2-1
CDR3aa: CASSLDFQSSYNEQFF
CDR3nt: TGTGCCAGCAGCTTAGATTTCCAGTCCTCCTACAATGAGCAGTTCTTC

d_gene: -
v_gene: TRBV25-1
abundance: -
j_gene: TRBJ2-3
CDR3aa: CASSDRRGEIRDTQYF
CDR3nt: TGTGCCAGCAGTGATCGTAGGGGTGAGATCAGGGATACGCAGTATTTT

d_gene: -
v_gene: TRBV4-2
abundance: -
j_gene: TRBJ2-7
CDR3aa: CASSQTTGTQYEQYF
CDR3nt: TGTGCCAGCAGCCAAACAACCGGGACTCAGTACGAGCAGTACTTC

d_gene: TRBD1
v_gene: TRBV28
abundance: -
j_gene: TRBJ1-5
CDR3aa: CASLSLYPRAGGDQPQHF
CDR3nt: TGTGCCAGCCTGTCTCTATACCCTCGGGCAGGGGGCGATCAGCCCCAGCATTTT

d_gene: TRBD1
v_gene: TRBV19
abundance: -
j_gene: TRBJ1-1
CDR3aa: CASSIGTGGTEAFF
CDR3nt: TGTGCCAGTAGTATAGGGACAGGAGGCACTGAAGCTTTCTTT